The clone carrying this TCR beta chain occurred many times. The antigen is not known. The sequenced template was cDNA made from the entire isolated RNA. An average of about 3.57 million reads was obtained for naive, central memory and regulatory T cell samples. Only in-frame clones appear in the TCRdb table, and some are missing; sequencing was by immunoSEQ multiplex PCR. The data contain about 240,000 clones, about 30% of them singletons. This CDR3 comprises 15 residues. After removal of 5 bases from V and 5 bases from J, the junction contained 9 bases not matched to a gene. Germline CDR1 is SGHTA and CDR2 is FQGNSA. These data originate in a study of beta chain features in type 1 diabetes. Study results and caveats: At VDJ recombination sites, type 1 diabetes patients had fewer insertions and more deleted nucleotides. Whether HLA type affects TCRB rearrangement stayed undetermined in the present work. For patients and controls alike, PCR might favor shorter templates to the same degree.

This receptor was identified in a man younger than 45 in good health. Material: central memory CD4+ T cells from blood. The chain employs TRBV7-2 and TRBJ2-3, with 8 bases lining up with TRBD2. CDR3 bases: TGTGCCAGCAGCCCCCGAGCGGGAGTTAGAGATACGCAGTATTTT. This encodes CASSPRAGVRDTQYF.